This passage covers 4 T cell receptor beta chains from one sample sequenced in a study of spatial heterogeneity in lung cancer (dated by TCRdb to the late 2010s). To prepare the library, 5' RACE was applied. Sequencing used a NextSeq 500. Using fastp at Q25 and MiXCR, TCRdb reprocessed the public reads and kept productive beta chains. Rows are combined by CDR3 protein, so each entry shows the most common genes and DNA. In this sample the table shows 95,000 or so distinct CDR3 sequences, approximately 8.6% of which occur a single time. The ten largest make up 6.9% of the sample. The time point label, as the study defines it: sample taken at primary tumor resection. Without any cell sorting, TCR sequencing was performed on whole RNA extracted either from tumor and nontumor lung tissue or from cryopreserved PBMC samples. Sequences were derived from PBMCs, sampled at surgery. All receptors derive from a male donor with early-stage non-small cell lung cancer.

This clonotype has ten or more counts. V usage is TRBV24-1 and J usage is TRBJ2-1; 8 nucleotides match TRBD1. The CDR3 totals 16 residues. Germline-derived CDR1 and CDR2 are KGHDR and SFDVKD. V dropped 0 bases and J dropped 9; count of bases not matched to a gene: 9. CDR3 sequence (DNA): TGTGCCACCAGTGATTTGAAGCCAGGGGGCGGAGGTGAGCAGTTCTTC. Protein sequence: CATSDLKPGGGGEQFF.

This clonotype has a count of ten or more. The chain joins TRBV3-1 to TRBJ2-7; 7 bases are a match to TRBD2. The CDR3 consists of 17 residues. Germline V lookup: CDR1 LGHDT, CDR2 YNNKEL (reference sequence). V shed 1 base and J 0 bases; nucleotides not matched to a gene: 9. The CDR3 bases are TGTGCCAGCAGCCAAGCCCAGAGTAGCGGGCACTCCTACGAGCAGTACTTC. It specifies CASSQAQSSGHSYEQYF.

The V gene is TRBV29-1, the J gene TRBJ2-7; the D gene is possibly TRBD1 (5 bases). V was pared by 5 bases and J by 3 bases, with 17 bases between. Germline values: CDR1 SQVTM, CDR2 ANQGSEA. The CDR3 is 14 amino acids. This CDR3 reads CSVLRRGWGYEQYF. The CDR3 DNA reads TGCAGCGTTTTGAGAAGGGGCTGGGGCTACGAGCAGTACTTC.

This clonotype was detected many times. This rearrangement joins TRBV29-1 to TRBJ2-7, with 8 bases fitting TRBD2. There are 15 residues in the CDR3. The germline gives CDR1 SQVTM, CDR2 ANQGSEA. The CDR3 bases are TGCACGACGGAGGGGGTAGCGGGAAACCACTACGAGCAGTACTTC. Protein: CTTEGVAGNHYEQYF.